A selection of T cell receptor beta chains follows, all from one sample in a study of early T cells in non-severe SARS-CoV-2 infection. TCRdb ran MiXCR on the 5' RACE reads and lists one entry per CDR3 protein. The sample has around 83,000 distinct CDR3 sequences; over 9.5% are singletons. This material consisted of whole blood, taken at baseline. Receptors originate from an adult who was a healthcare worker with PCR-confirmed SARS-CoV-2 infection or an uninfected control (not recorded which). The CDR3 runs from the conserved cysteine through the conserved F or W. The order of the fields is clone size, V gene, D gene, J gene, CDR3 protein, CDR3 DNA. D genes are given only for firm matches. The size field is filled for only some rows; it gives once, few, many or a size class.

few	TRBV12-3/TRBV12-4	-	TRBJ2-1	CASTSSARRSEQFF	TGTGCCAGCACCTCTAGCGCCCGAAGGAGTGAGCAGTTCTTC
few	TRBV11-2	TRBD2	TRBJ2-2	CASSLSGRVPLNTGELFF	TGTGCCAGCAGTCTAAGCGGGAGGGTCCCCTTGAACACCGGGGAGCTGTTTTTT
many	TRBV20-1	-	TRBJ1-2	CSAREQTNYGYTF	TGCAGTGCTAGAGAACAGACTAACTATGGCTACACCTTC
-	TRBV7-3	-	TRBJ2-1	CASGPMGDNEQFF	TGTGCCAGCGGCCCAATGGGAGACAATGAGCAGTTCTTC
few	TRBV6-5	-	TRBJ2-3	CASSSPFGERTDTQYF	TGTGCCAGCAGTTCCCCTTTTGGGGAGAGGACAGATACGCAGTATTTT
few	TRBV7-9	-	TRBJ2-1	CASSPDWGRSYNEQFF	TGTGCCAGCAGCCCCGATTGGGGCCGCTCCTACAATGAGCAGTTCTTC
many	TRBV6-5	-	TRBJ2-1	CASSYGVGRTYNEQFF	TGTGCCAGCAGTTACGGTGTAGGGAGGACCTACAATGAGCAGTTCTTC
few	TRBV30	TRBD2	TRBJ2-7	CAWSTREGPYEQYF	TGTGCCTGGAGTACTCGGGAGGGCCCGTACGAGCAGTACTTC
-	TRBV18	-	TRBJ2-5	CASSPNKGAAETQYF	TGTGCCAGCTCACCAAATAAAGGGGCGGCAGAGACCCAGTACTTC
few	TRBV5-1	-	TRBJ1-4	CASSLFGTTNEKLFF	TGCGCCAGCAGCTTGTTCGGCACAACTAATGAAAAACTGTTTTTT
few	TRBV20-1	TRBD2	TRBJ2-5	CSARLAGGSSETQYF	TGCAGTGCTCGACTAGCGGGAGGAAGCTCAGAGACCCAGTACTTC
few	TRBV7-7	TRBD1	TRBJ2-3	CASSRLLTGADTQYF	TGTGCCAGCAGCCGTTTACTGACAGGGGCAGATACGCAGTATTTT
-	TRBV2	-	TRBJ2-3	CASSGLVPSTDTQYF	TGTGCCAGCAGTGGACTGGTTCCTAGCACAGATACGCAGTATTTT
few	TRBV10-3	TRBD1	TRBJ1-6	CAIRESTGPYNSPLHF	TGTGCCATCAGAGAATCGACAGGGCCTTATAATTCACCCCTCCACTTT
-	TRBV6-5	-	TRBJ2-7	CASSYRAPGVGAYEQYF	TGTGCCAGCAGTTACCGCGCCCCAGGGGTAGGTGCCTACGAGCAGTACTTC
-	TRBV12-3/TRBV12-4	-	TRBJ1-3	CASSFGTGGGGNTIYF	TGTGCCAGCAGTTTTGGTACAGGAGGAGGTGGAAACACCATATATTTT
many	TRBV19	-	TRBJ2-1	CASSILNEQFF	TGTGCCAGTAGTATCTTGAATGAGCAGTTCTTC
few	TRBV11-2	-	TRBJ2-2	CASSFAGTGELFF	TGTGCCAGCAGCTTCGCAGGGACCGGGGAGCTGTTTTTT
many	TRBV28	-	TRBJ1-2	CASSGVGYTF	TGTGCCAGTTCAGGGGTTGGCTACACCTTC
many	TRBV7-6	-	TRBJ2-7	CASSLAHGGSYEQYF	TGTGCCAGCAGCTTAGCGCACGGCGGTTCCTACGAGCAGTACTTC